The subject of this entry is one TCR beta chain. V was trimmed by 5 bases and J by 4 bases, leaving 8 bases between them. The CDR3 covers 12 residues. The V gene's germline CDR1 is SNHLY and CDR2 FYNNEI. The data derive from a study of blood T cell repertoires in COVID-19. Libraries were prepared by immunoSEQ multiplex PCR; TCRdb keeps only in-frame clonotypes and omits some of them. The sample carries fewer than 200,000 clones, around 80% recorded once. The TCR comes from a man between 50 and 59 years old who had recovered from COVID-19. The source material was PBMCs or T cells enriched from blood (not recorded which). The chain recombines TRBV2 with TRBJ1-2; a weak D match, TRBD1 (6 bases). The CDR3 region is CASSPDSYGYTF. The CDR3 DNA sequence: TGTGCCAGCAGTCCGGACAGCTATGGCTACACCTTC.